Presented here are 25 T cell receptor beta chains from one specimen sequenced in a study of response to subunit inactivated influenza vaccine. TCRdb re-called the RT-PCR reads with MiXCR, one entry per CDR3 protein. Among about 830,000 distinct CDR3 sequences listed, about a fifth were seen once. The starting material was PBMCs from blood, obtained roughly 5 days after vaccination. The receptors come from a man in his fifties or sixties who received an inactivated influenza vaccine.

A few counts support this clonotype. This rearrangement joins TRBV20-1 to TRBJ2-7; D not resolved. CDR1 is DFQATT and CDR2 is SNEGSKA in the germline V gene (reference sequence). V was pared by 8 bases and J by 0 bases, with 11 bases between. There are 12 residues in the CDR3. Here the CDR3 reads CSFPAHSYEQYF. Here the CDR3 DNA reads TGCAGTTTCCCGGCTCACTCCTACGAGCAGTACTTC.

This clonotype was seen a few times. V is TRBV5-1 and J is TRBJ1-2; D is possibly TRBD1 (6 bases). V was cut by 4 bases and J by 8 bases, with 21 bases left in between. CDR3 length equals 15 residues. Germline lookup yields CDR1 SGHRS and CDR2 YFSETQ. The CDR3 DNA follows: TGCGCCAGCAGCCTGGGGTCCACAGGGCCTGGCGGCTACACCTTC. Protein: CASSLGSTGPGGYTF.

This clonotype turned up a few times. This chain uses TRBV20-1 with TRBJ2-1; 13 nucleotides line up with TRBD2. After removal of 6 bases from V and 8 bases from J, the junction contained 10 bases not matched to a gene. This CDR3 region has 15 residues. The V gene's germline CDR1 is DFQATT and CDR2 SNEGSKA (reference sequence). CDR3 residues: CSARRRLAGGHEQFF. The CDR3 nucleotides are TGCAGTGCGAGAAGGAGACTAGCGGGAGGACATGAGCAGTTCTTC.

This clonotype was counted at least ten times. V and J are TRBV7-2 and TRBJ2-3, with D uncertain. Trimming removed 5 bases at V and 5 bases at J, with 8 bases between. In germline, CDR1 is SGHTA, CDR2 FQGNSA. This CDR3 contains 12 residues. The CDR3 region is CASSAQRDTQYF. CDR3 bases: TGTGCCAGCAGCGCGCAGAGAGATACGCAGTATTTT.

This clonotype has only a few counts. V gene TRBV20-1 combines with J gene TRBJ2-7; TRBD1 matches at 8 bases. CDR1 is DFQATT, CDR2 SNEGSKA, per germline (reference sequence). Trimming took 7 bases from V and 3 from J; bases not matched to a gene: 5. The CDR3 runs to 12 residues. CDR3 residues: CSGGTGLYEQYF. The CDR3 DNA is TGCAGTGGGGGGACAGGTCTCTACGAGCAGTACTTC.

This clonotype is a singleton in its sample. A read error may explain this, as a much larger clone is one base away. The V and J genes are TRBV6-1 and TRBJ2-3; D gene ambiguous. Trimming stripped 2 bases from V and 4 bases from J, with 1 base between. The V gene's germline CDR1 is MNHNS and CDR2 SASEGT. The CDR3 runs to 11 residues. DNA of the CDR3: TGTGCCAGCAGTGAACCAGATACGCAGTATTTT. This sequence encodes CASSEPDTQYF.

This clonotype was seen more than once but under ten times. This chain links TRBV10-3 with TRBJ2-7; either TRBD1 or TRBD2 may supply D (5 bases each). Between the trimmed V and J ends, which lost 0 bases and 2 bases, there was a span of 14 bases. Germline CDR1 and CDR2: ENHRY and SYGVKD. This CDR3 has 16 amino acids. The CDR3 reads CAISESRGTGTYEQYF. The CDR3 nucleotides are TGTGCCATCAGTGAGTCGAGAGGGACGGGAACCTACGAGCAGTACTTC.

This clonotype came up a few times. CDR3 coding DNA: TGTGCCAGCAGTTTGGGACACGGGGCGCAGTATTTT. Protein: CASSLGHGAQYF. V is TRBV6-2 or TRBV6-3 and J is TRBJ2-3; D possibly corresponds to TRBD1 (6 bases). V gave up 4 bases and J gave up 10 bases, with 12 bases separating them. CDR3 length: 12 amino acids. CDR1 and CDR2 from the germline V gene are MNHEY and SVGEGT.

In its sample, this clonotype was seen a few times. The chain uses TRBV12-3 or TRBV12-4 and TRBJ1-5; TRBD1 matches at 9 bases. V lost 3 bases, J lost 7 bases, and 7 bases stayed unmatched. The CDR3 consists of 15 residues. The CDR3 region is CASSLSDRGRQPQHF. CDR3 nucleotide sequence: TGTGCCAGCAGTTTGTCGGACAGGGGACGCCAGCCCCAGCATTTT.

The genes are TRBV24-1 and TRBJ1-5; D remains ambiguous. The ends were cut back, 9 bases at V and 0 bases at J, with 8 bases in the middle. The germline CDR1 and CDR2 sequences are KGHDR and SFDVKD. The CDR3 has 13 amino acids. CDR3 nucleotide sequence: TGTGCCACCCGTGGCGATAGCAATCAGCCCCAGCATTTT. Translating gives CATRGDSNQPQHF.

In this sample, this clonotype turned up many times. Here the CDR3 DNA reads TGTGCCATCAGGGACAGTCAGGCCGGGGAGCTGTTTTTT. Its translation: CAIRDSQAGELFF. V is TRBV10-3 and J is TRBJ2-2, with D tentatively TRBD1 (6 bases). The CDR3 spans 13 residues. Looked up from germline, CDR1 is ENHRY and CDR2 is SYGVKD. The V gene lost 6 bases and the J gene lost 6 bases, with 11 bases spanning the gap.

The chain has TRBV7-9 and TRBJ2-2; the D gene is possibly TRBD1 (6 bases). The CDR3 covers 16 residues. Per germline, CDR1 SEHNR and CDR2 FQNEAQ (reference sequence). V shed 2 bases and J shed 0 bases, with 10 bases lying between them. CDR3 in amino acids: CASSLRGHANTGELFF. The CDR3 bases are TGTGCCAGCAGCTTACGGGGACACGCGAACACCGGGGAGCTGTTTTTT.

J is TRBJ2-7 and V is TRBV6-6; tentatively, D is TRBD2 (5 bases). Germline loops: CDR1 MNHNY, CDR2 SVGAGI (reference sequence). Trimming stripped 8 bases from V and 1 base from J, with 12 bases between. The CDR3 runs to 13 residues. The DNA for the CDR3 is TGTGCCAGCCAACACAGCGGTTCCTACGAGCAGTACTTC. Its protein product is CASQHSGSYEQYF.

This chain uses TRBV4-2 with TRBJ2-3; perhaps D is TRBD1 or TRBD2 (5 bases each). The germline gives CDR1 LGHNA, CDR2 YNFKEQ. The CDR3 extends over 17 amino acids. With 1 base removed from V and 1 base from J, the gap between germline ends came to 15 bases. This CDR3 reads CASSQVAGGRGTDTQYF. The CDR3 DNA follows: TGTGCCAGCAGCCAAGTCGCTGGGGGAAGGGGCACAGATACGCAGTATTTT.

This clonotype was seen only a few times. CDR3 protein: CASSQEAEGPYEQYF. The CDR3 nucleotides read TGCGCCAGCAGCCAAGAGGCGGAGGGACCCTACGAGCAGTACTTC. The chain recombines TRBV4-3 with TRBJ2-7; a possible D gene is TRBD2 (6 bases). The germline V and J ends were trimmed by 0 bases and 2 bases, with 11 bases remaining between them. Germline V lookup: CDR1 LGHNA, CDR2 YSLEER. There are 15 residues in the CDR3.

This clonotype was seen once. This chain links TRBV7-2 with TRBJ2-7; TRBD1 or TRBD2 may be the D gene (5 bases each). From germline, CDR1 is SGHTA and CDR2 FQGNSA. Trimming cost V 3 bases and J 1 base, with 19 bases left between them. The CDR3 length is 17 residues. CDR3 bases: TGTGCCAGCAGCTTCTATTCAACCGGGACGGTTTCCTACGAGCAGTACTTC. Translating gives CASSFYSTGTVSYEQYF.

CDR3 in amino acids: CASSVDATAGNTIYF. CDR3 DNA: TGTGCCAGCAGCGTAGATGCAACGGCTGGAAACACCATATATTTT. The chain recombines TRBV9 with TRBJ1-3, with D unresolved. The CDR3 is 15 amino acids. Germline V gene sequence: CDR1 SGDLS, CDR2 YYNGEE. Trimming pared 0 bases from V and 2 bases from J, leaving 9 bases between.

The chain combines TRBV7-9 with TRBJ2-3; 8 positions match TRBD1. The CDR3 length is 16 residues. Unmatched junction bases numbered 6, after V lost 2 bases and J lost 2 bases. Germline lookup yields CDR1 SEHNR and CDR2 FQNEAQ (reference sequence). CDR3 sequence reads: CASSLLWDRNTDTQYF. The CDR3 region has the DNA TGTGCCAGCAGCTTACTTTGGGACAGGAACACAGATACGCAGTATTTT.

This chain connects TRBV5-1 to TRBJ2-7, with 9 bases lining up with TRBD1. V lost 0 bases to trimming and J lost 6 bases; unmatched junction nucleotides: 7. The CDR3 length is 15 residues. Germline assignment: CDR1 SGHRS and CDR2 YFSETQ. The chain's CDR3 is CASSLVGDRVSEQYF. In DNA, the CDR3 is TGCGCCAGCAGCTTGGTAGGGGACAGGGTAAGCGAGCAGTACTTC.

V and J are TRBV20-1 and TRBJ2-1; 12 nucleotides agree with TRBD2. This CDR3 is 15 amino acids long. The V gene end was trimmed by 3 bases and the J gene end by 4 bases; junction bases not matched to a gene: 4. CDR1 and CDR2 (germline): DFQATT, SNEGSKA (reference sequence). CDR3 amino acids: CSASPLAGGYNEQFF. CDR3 nucleotides: TGCAGTGCTAGCCCACTAGCGGGAGGATACAATGAGCAGTTCTTC.

The chain is built from TRBV4-3 and TRBJ2-7; tentatively, D is TRBD1 or TRBD2 (5 bases each). V was clipped by 1 base and J by 2 bases, with 12 bases between them. Germline assignment: CDR1 LGHNA and CDR2 YSLEER. The CDR3 covers 15 residues. CDR3 coding DNA: TGCGCCAGCAGCCAAGTTTGGGACGGGACCTACGAGCAGTACTTC. Translated: CASSQVWDGTYEQYF.

This chain connects TRBV12-3 or TRBV12-4 to TRBJ2-3; TRBD2 matches at 10 bases. The CDR3 spans 17 residues. V lost 2 bases, J lost 6 bases, and 11 bases stayed unmatched. CDR3 in DNA: TGTGCCAGCAGTTTATGGGGTGGGGGGACTAGCGCCGATACGCAGTATTTT. As protein: CASSLWGGGTSADTQYF.

This chain uses TRBV20-1 with TRBJ2-7; 8 bases are shared with TRBD1. Germline CDR1 reads DFQATT; CDR2 reads SNEGSKA (reference sequence). The CDR3 is made up of 15 amino acids. Trimming removed 5 bases from V and 3 bases from J; junction bases left unmatched: 12. The CDR3 reads CSAWDRRSGYYEQYF. CDR3 DNA: TGCAGTGCTTGGGACAGGAGGTCCGGGTACTACGAGCAGTACTTC.

The V call is TRBV12-3 or TRBV12-4, the J call TRBJ1-3; no clear D. V was cut by 7 bases and J by 0 bases, with 10 bases left in between. This CDR3 is 14 amino acids long. CDR3 amino acids: CASIRSDSGNTIYF. The CDR3, as DNA: TGTGCCAGCATTCGCTCGGACTCTGGAAACACCATATATTTT.

V and J are TRBV7-2 and TRBJ1-6, with 7 bases that match TRBD1. This CDR3 has 15 residues. From germline, CDR1 is SGHTA and CDR2 FQGNSA. V trimming: 2 bases; J trimming: 5 bases; junction bases outside the gene matches: 3. CDR3 in amino acids: CASSLRDRDNSPLHF. As DNA, the CDR3 is TGTGCCAGCAGCTTAAGAGACAGGGATAATTCACCCCTCCACTTT.